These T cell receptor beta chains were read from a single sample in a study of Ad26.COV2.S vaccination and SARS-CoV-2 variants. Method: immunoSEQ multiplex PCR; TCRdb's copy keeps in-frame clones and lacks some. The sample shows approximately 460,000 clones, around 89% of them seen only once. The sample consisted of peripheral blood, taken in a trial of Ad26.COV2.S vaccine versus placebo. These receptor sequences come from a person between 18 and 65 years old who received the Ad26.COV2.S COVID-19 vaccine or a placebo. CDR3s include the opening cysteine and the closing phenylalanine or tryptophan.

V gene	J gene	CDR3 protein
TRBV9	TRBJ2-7	CASSVGAGMAYEQYF
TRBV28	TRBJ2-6	CASSFVAGGVTGANVLTF
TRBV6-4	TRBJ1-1	CASSDSTGTEAFF
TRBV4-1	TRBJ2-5	CASSQQSTSGGVETQYF
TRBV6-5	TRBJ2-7	CASKPGQGTYEQYF
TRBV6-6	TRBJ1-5	CASSYPSRKAQHF
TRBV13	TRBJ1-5	CASSLAGTENSNQPQHF
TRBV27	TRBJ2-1	CASSLRGLMVNEQFF
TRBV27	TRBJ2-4	CASSLSWTSRLAKNIQYF
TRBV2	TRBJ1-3	CASINPSRAPTGNTIYF
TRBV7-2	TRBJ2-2	CASSPGFLVTGELFF
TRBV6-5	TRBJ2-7	CASSYLRDRAYEQYF
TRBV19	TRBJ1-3	CASSISRARNTIYF
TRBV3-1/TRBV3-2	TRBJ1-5	CASSAGTGNQPQHF
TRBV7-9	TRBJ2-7	CASSKHGSYEQYF
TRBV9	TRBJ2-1	CASGRGHNEQFF
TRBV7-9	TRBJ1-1	CASSLKVQWGTEAFF
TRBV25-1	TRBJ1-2	CASSESRQGTYGYTF
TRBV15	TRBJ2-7	CATSFTRGLPLGEQYF
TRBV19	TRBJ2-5	CASSIAGTIKETQYF
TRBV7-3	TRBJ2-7	CASSSTGSYEQYF
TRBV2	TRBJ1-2	CASSAGVWYGYTF
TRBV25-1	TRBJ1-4	CASTPGRKEKLFF
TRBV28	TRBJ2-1	CASSLSLAGKHNEQFF
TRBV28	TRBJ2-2	CASSLGSPRATGELFF
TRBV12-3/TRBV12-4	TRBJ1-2	CASSRRVGIGYTF
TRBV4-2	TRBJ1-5	CASSQDARPYSNQPQHF
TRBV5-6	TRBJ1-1	CASSPRDEGHAFF
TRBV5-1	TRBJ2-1	CASSLRTGLAGGRGEQFF
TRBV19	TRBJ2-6	CASSPPGLASFGANVLTF
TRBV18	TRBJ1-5	CASSLQGWEGQPQHF
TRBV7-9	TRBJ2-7	CASSAGSRRGEQYF
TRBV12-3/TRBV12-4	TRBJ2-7	CASSSSSYEQYF
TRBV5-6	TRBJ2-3	CASSLSSTDTQYF
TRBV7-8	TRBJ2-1	CASSARLDDEQFF
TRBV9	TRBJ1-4	CASSVRSSGEKLFF
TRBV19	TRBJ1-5	CASSISAGSNQPQHF
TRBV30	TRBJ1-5	CAWSGAASINQPQHF
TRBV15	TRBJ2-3	CATSRGTGLGTDTQYF
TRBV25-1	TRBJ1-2	CASSEQGRRRADGYTF